This passage covers 29 T cell receptor beta chains from one sample sequenced in a study of cytomegalovirus exposure and HLA in healthy donors. PCR primers comprised 60 Vbeta and 13 Jbeta primers. Generated by immunoSEQ multiplex PCR, the TCRdb table keeps only in-frame clones and is missing some. The table records about 190,000 clones, about four fifths of them present only once. The specimen sequenced was PBMCs. The receptors were sampled from a man aged 18 to 30 in good health and CMV-seronegative.

The chain is built from TRBV25-1 and TRBJ1-1; D is perhaps TRBD1 (6 bases). V was shortened by 4 bases and J by 2 bases, with 20 bases between the two germline ends. Germline V gene data show CDR1 as MGHDK and CDR2 as SYGVNS. This CDR3 has 17 amino acids. The CDR3 here is CASSGFRLGGQNTEAFF. DNA of the CDR3: TGTGCCAGCAGTGGATTCCGATTGGGGGGGCAAAACACTGAAGCTTTCTTT. Full variable domain (rest looked up from reference TRBV25-1 and TRBJ1-1): EADIYQTPRYLVIGTGKKITLECSQTMGHDKMYWYQQDPGMELHLIHYSYGVNSTEKGDLSSESTVSRIRTEHFPLTLESARPSHTSQYLCASSGFRLGGQNTEAFFGQGTRLTVV.

The CDR3 DNA sequence: TGTGCCAGCAGCGGGCGTCTCTACGAGCAGTACTTC. It specifies CASSGRLYEQYF. V is TRBV13 and J is TRBJ2-5; D ambiguous. The end of the DNA aligns better with TRBJ2-7, so the J call may be wrong. In germline, CDR1 is PRHDT, CDR2 FYEKMQ (reference sequence). This CDR3 has 12 amino acids.

The rearrangement uses TRBV19 and TRBJ2-5; D remains ambiguous. The CDR3 covers 14 residues. Germline loops: CDR1 LNHDA, CDR2 SQIVND (reference sequence). Trimming cost V 4 bases and J 5 bases, with 14 bases left between them. CDR3 amino acids: CASSRAPQAETQYF. In nucleotides, the CDR3 is TGTGCCAGTAGTAGGGCACCTCAGGCGGAGACCCAGTACTTC. The complete variable domain, with remaining parts taken from reference TRBV19 and TRBJ2-5, reads DGGITQSPKYLFRKEGQNVTLSCEQNLNHDAMYWYRQDPGQGLRLIYYSQIVNDFQKGDIAEGYSVSREKKESFPLTVTSAQKNPTAFYLCASSRAPQAETQYFGPGTRLLVL.

The chain joins TRBV27 to TRBJ1-5; the match to TRBD1 covers 7 bases. CDR3 length equals 17 residues. In germline, CDR1 is MNHEY, CDR2 SMNVEV (reference sequence). Losses at the gene ends were 5 bases for V and 3 bases for J; bases not matched to a gene: 13. CDR3 sequence (DNA): TGTGCCAGCAGTCTTGGCCGCCGGGACAGTCCCAATCAGCCCCAGCATTTT. This encodes CASSLGRRDSPNQPQHF.

In the case of this clone: This CDR3 is also generated by other DNA sequences in the sample. The chain carries TRBV27 and TRBJ1-6, with 11 bases identical to TRBD1. J was trimmed by 6 bases and V by 5 bases; bases with no gene match: 3. Germline CDR1 reads MNHEY; CDR2 reads SMNVEV (reference sequence). The CDR3 covers 15 residues. The CDR3 spells CASSLGTGGNSPLHF. CDR3 DNA: TGTGCCAGCAGTCTCGGGACAGGGGGTAATTCACCCCTCCACTTT.

The J gene is TRBJ2-2, the V gene TRBV27, with a weak D call TRBD2 (6 bases). Germline V gene data show CDR1 as MNHEY and CDR2 as SMNVEV (reference sequence). CDR3 size: 14 residues. Trimming shortened V by 3 bases and J by 5 bases, and 10 bases separated the two germline ends. DNA for the CDR3: TGTGCCAGCAGTTTCATGGCGGGGACCGGGGAGCTGTTTTTT. Residues: CASSFMAGTGELFF.

This chain uses TRBV25-1 with TRBJ2-3; maybe TRBD1 (5 bases). The CDR3 runs 13 residues. The V end was cut by 6 bases, the J end by 2 bases, with 9 bases between. Germline loops: CDR1 MGHDK, CDR2 SYGVNS. The CDR3 region is CASSHRTTDTQYF. Written as DNA, the CDR3 is TGTGCCAGCAGCCACAGGACCACAGATACGCAGTATTTT.

V is TRBV4-3 and J is TRBJ2-7; D not resolved. Germline V gene lookup returns CDR1 LGHNA and CDR2 YSLEER. CDR3 length equals 15 residues. The V gene lost 0 bases and the J gene lost 3 bases, with 12 bases spanning the gap. The CDR3 sequence: CASSQDGPQNYEQYF. CDR3 bases: TGCGCCAGCAGCCAAGACGGTCCACAGAACTACGAGCAGTACTTC.

V and J are TRBV27 and TRBJ1-4; 7 bases are a match to TRBD1. In germline, CDR1 is MNHEY, CDR2 SMNVEV (reference sequence). The CDR3 spans 14 residues. V lost 3 bases, J lost 7 bases, and 5 bases stayed unmatched. For the CDR3, the DNA is TGTGCCAGCAGTTTGAGGGGGCGAAGTGAAAAACTGTTTTTT. Amino acid sequence: CASSLRGRSEKLFF.

This chain links TRBV9 with TRBJ2-1, with TRBD2 matching 9 bases. V was clipped by 3 bases and J by 2 bases; unmatched bases: 6. CDR1 is SGDLS and CDR2 is YYNGEE in the germline V gene. The CDR3 is 16 residues long. CDR3 amino acids: CASSGLAGVTYNEQFF. The CDR3 DNA is TGTGCCAGCAGCGGATTAGCGGGGGTTACCTACAATGAGCAGTTCTTC.

The CDR3 here is CASRMGGTFRETQYF. The CDR3 nucleotides are TGTGCCAGCAGAATGGGGGGGACGTTTCGCGAGACCCAGTACTTC. The rearrangement uses TRBV6-1 and TRBJ2-5; TRBD2 matches 7 bases. The CDR3 contains 15 residues. The ends lost 6 bases at V and 5 bases at J; junction bases unmatched: 12. CDR1 is MNHNS, CDR2 SASEGT, per germline.

This chain uses TRBV13 with TRBJ1-2, with 8 nucleotides matching TRBD1. The CDR3 contains 14 residues. V trimming: 4 bases; J trimming: 7 bases; junction bases outside the gene matches: 8. CDR1 is PRHDT, CDR2 FYEKMQ, per germline (reference sequence). The CDR3 nucleotides are TGTGCCAGCAGCTCCGGACAGGGCGGTGGTGGCTACACCTTC. It encodes CASSSGQGGGGYTF.

The CDR3 is CASSVGGGAFDTQYF. CDR3 sequence (DNA): TGTGCCAGCAGCGTGGGCGGGGGGGCCTTCGATACGCAGTATTTT. The chain uses TRBV9 and TRBJ2-3; 9 bases match TRBD2. CDR1 and CDR2 (germline): SGDLS, YYNGEE. The CDR3 is 15 residues long. The V segment lost 2 bases and the J segment 6 bases; nucleotides outside the gene matches: 7.

This chain links TRBV9 with TRBJ1-5; D gene uncertain. CDR1 is SGDLS and CDR2 is YYNGEE in the germline V gene. The V gene lost 3 bases and the J gene lost 3 bases, with 10 bases spanning the gap. The CDR3 spans 14 residues. For the CDR3, the DNA is TGTGCCAGCAGCGGGTCAGCGAACAATCAGCCCCAGCATTTT. It codes for CASSGSANNQPQHF.

The chain has TRBV7-9 and TRBJ2-7; 11 nucleotides line up with TRBD1. In germline, CDR1 is SEHNR, CDR2 FQNEAQ (reference sequence). J was trimmed by 4 bases and V by 8 bases; bases with no gene match: 4. The CDR3 consists of 13 residues. CDR3 region: CASGQGATYEQYF. The CDR3 coding sequence is TGTGCCAGCGGACAGGGGGCAACGTACGAGCAGTACTTC.

This clone turned up a few times. The chain recombines TRBV4-2 with TRBJ2-1, with 15 positions matching TRBD2. J lost 0 bases, V lost 4 bases, and 16 bases had no gene match. The germline V gene encodes CDR1 LGHNA and CDR2 YNFKEQ. This CDR3 has 22 residues. The DNA for the CDR3 is TGTGCCAGCAGCCCTTGGAGCCGGCGGACTAGCGGGAGGGCCTCCTCCTACAATGAGCAGTTCTTC. The encoded protein is CASSPWSRRTSGRASSYNEQFF.

CDR3 sequence: CASSPGLHAFF. The CDR3 nucleotides read TGTGCCAGCAGTCCTGGACTTCATGCTTTCTTT. The V gene is TRBV2, the J gene TRBJ1-1; no clear D. Germline-derived CDR1 and CDR2 are SNHLY and FYNNEI. The CDR3 has 11 residues. Trimming removed 5 bases at V and 11 bases at J, with 12 bases between.

This chain joins TRBV4-3 and TRBJ2-2; D is possibly TRBD1 (6 bases). This CDR3 is 16 amino acids long. The germline V and J ends were trimmed by 1 base and 5 bases, with 14 bases remaining between them. CDR1 and CDR2 from the germline V gene are LGHNA and YSLEER. The CDR3 region is CASSQVRGSGTGELFF. Here the CDR3 DNA reads TGCGCCAGCAGCCAAGTAAGGGGGAGTGGAACCGGGGAGCTGTTTTTT.

This CDR3 is CASSLTSGAPGQYF. CDR3 in DNA: TGTGCCAGCAGCTTAACTAGCGGGGCACCAGGGCAGTATTTT. The V call is TRBV13, the J call TRBJ2-3, with 10 nucleotides matching TRBD2. This CDR3 is 14 amino acids long. The V and J ends lost 2 bases and 11 bases, in that order; junction bases with no gene match: 7. Germline CDR1 is PRHDT and CDR2 is FYEKMQ (reference sequence).

The chain employs TRBV5-1 and TRBJ1-4, with a tentative D call TRBD1 (6 bases). Germline CDR1 and CDR2: SGHRS and YFSETQ. The CDR3 spans 15 residues. The V end lost 3 bases, the J end lost 0 bases, and 9 bases lay between the germline ends. CDR3: CASSWTASTNEKLFF. The CDR3, as DNA: TGCGCCAGCAGCTGGACAGCATCAACTAATGAAAAACTGTTTTTT.

The CDR3, as DNA: TGTGCCAGCAGTGACTCCCAGACAGGCACAGATACGCAGTATTTT. Translated: CASSDSQTGTDTQYF. This chain uses TRBV6-4 with TRBJ2-3, with D possibly TRBD1 on 5 matching bases. Germline CDR1 MRHNA, CDR2 SNTAGT. The CDR3 totals 15 residues. Trimming cost V 0 bases and J 1 base, with 8 bases left between them.

The chain uses TRBV29-1 and TRBJ2-2; 10 bases match TRBD2. This CDR3 has 15 residues. Trimming took 6 bases from V and 4 from J; bases not matched to a gene: 8. Germline CDR1 reads SQVTM; CDR2 reads ANQGSEA. The CDR3 sequence: CSVSERGGSTGELFF. DNA of the CDR3: TGCAGCGTCTCTGAGCGGGGGGGGTCCACCGGGGAGCTGTTTTTT.

The V and J genes are TRBV7-6 and TRBJ2-7, with 10 positions matching TRBD2. The CDR3 has 15 amino acids. Germline CDR1 reads SGHVS; CDR2 reads FNYEAQ. With 1 base clipped from V and 3 bases from J, the junction kept 3 bases outside the gene matches. This CDR3 reads CASSLGTSGSYEQYF. The CDR3 bases are TGTGCCAGCAGCTTAGGGACTAGCGGAAGCTACGAGCAGTACTTC.

V gene TRBV7-9 combines with J gene TRBJ1-2; unclear D gene. The CDR3 runs 15 residues. Germline CDR1 reads SEHNR; CDR2 reads FQNEAQ (reference sequence). V lost 5 bases, J lost 4 bases, and 17 bases lay in between. The CDR3, as DNA: TGTGCCAGCAGCCCCCGAAGAGGGCAGTTCTATGGCTACACCTTC. This codes for CASSPRRGQFYGYTF.

The chain employs TRBV18 and TRBJ2-3; tentatively, D is TRBD2 (7 bases). Germline assignment: CDR1 KGHSH and CDR2 LQKENI. The V end lost 3 bases, the J end lost 4 bases, and 11 bases lay between the germline ends. The CDR3 contains 14 residues. CDR3 sequence (DNA): TGTGCCAGCTCACCTACGGGGGGCTCAGATACGCAGTATTTT. Translating it yields CASSPTGGSDTQYF.

The CDR3 sequence: CASKLYAGGTGGSYEQYF. The CDR3 DNA sequence: TGTGCCAGCAAACTGTACGCGGGGGGGACAGGGGGTTCCTACGAGCAGTACTTC. The chain uses TRBV5-8 and TRBJ2-7, with 11 bases that match TRBD1. V dropped 6 bases and J dropped 1; count of bases not matched to a gene: 15. This CDR3 has 18 amino acids. Looked up from germline, CDR1 is SGHTS and CDR2 is YDEGEE.

This chain links TRBV27 with TRBJ2-1; 10 bases are a match to TRBD2. Trimming cost V 8 bases and J 9 bases; bases outside gene matches: 16. This CDR3 is built from 16 residues. Germline V gene lookup returns CDR1 MNHEY and CDR2 SMNVEV (reference sequence). The CDR3 nucleotides read TGTGCCAGCGGCCTCTTTTTCAAGCGGGGGGGTCTTGAGCAGTTCTTC. It yields the protein CASGLFFKRGGLEQFF.

A few counts support this clone. This chain connects TRBV29-1 to TRBJ1-2; possibly TRBD1 for D (6 bases). The germline V gene encodes CDR1 SQVTM and CDR2 ANQGSEA. The CDR3 spans 18 residues. V lost 6 bases, J lost 4 bases, and 30 bases lay in between. CDR3 bases: TGCAGCGTCGTACCCGGCACAACGCGACGACAGGCACTCTATGGCTACACCTTC. It codes for CSVVPGTTRRQALYGYTF.

V usage is TRBV18 and J usage is TRBJ1-2; no clear D. This CDR3 has 14 residues. Germline lookup yields CDR1 KGHSH and CDR2 LQKENI. Trimming cost V 0 bases and J 2 bases, with 7 bases left between them. For the CDR3, the DNA is TGTGCCAGCTCACCACCGCTACAGAACTATGGCTACACCTTC. Its translation: CASSPPLQNYGYTF.